This T cell receptor (beta chain) was sequenced for a study of T cell responses to AZD1222 COVID-19 vaccine. The V gene's germline CDR1 is MNHNY and CDR2 SVGAGI (reference sequence). There are 13 residues in the CDR3. Trimming removed 2 bases from V and 2 bases from J, with 6 bases in between. The assay was immunoSEQ multiplex PCR, and TCRdb's table has in-frame clones only and misses some. The data show 170,000 or so clones, approximately 93% seen once. The TCR was taken from an adult in good health. The chain recombines TRBV6-6 with TRBJ1-1; D call uncertain. Sequencing was performed on peripheral blood, taken on day 0 of AZD1222 vaccination. CDR3 bases: TGTGCCAGCAGTTACGGGCCCAACACTGAAGCTTTCTTT. As protein: CASSYGPNTEAFF.